Listed here are 21 T cell receptor beta chains from one sample, sequenced in a study of neurological immune-mediated disorders. TCRdb reanalysed the 5' RACE reads using MiXCR and keeps one entry per CDR3 protein. Here the sample spans about 48,000 distinct CDR3 sequences, roughly a quarter being singletons. Input material: PBMCs. Receptors originate from a woman in her seventies in good health.

The chain couples TRBV20-1 to TRBJ2-7; D is unresolved. V lost 4 bases, J lost 2 bases, and 12 bases lay in between. The CDR3 is 13 amino acids. Germline CDR1 reads DFQATT; CDR2 reads SNEGSKA (reference sequence). This CDR3 is CSAIPGGTYEQYF. The CDR3 nucleotides are TGCAGTGCTATCCCCGGCGGAACCTACGAGCAGTACTTC.

This clonotype was seen repeatedly, ten times or more. The rearrangement uses TRBV20-1 and TRBJ1-2; perhaps TRBD1 as D (6 bases). The CDR3 covers 14 residues. Trimming stripped 3 bases from V and 5 bases from J, with 16 bases between. The germline V gene has CDR1 DFQATT and CDR2 SNEGSKA (reference sequence). The CDR3 reads CSASGEGVSYGYTF. Written as DNA, the CDR3 is TGCAGTGCTAGCGGAGAGGGGGTGTCGTATGGCTACACCTTC.

This clonotype was observed many times. The chain joins TRBV27 to TRBJ2-6, with TRBD2 identical over 13 bases. CDR1 MNHEY and CDR2 SMNVEV come from the germline V gene (reference sequence). Trimming took 2 bases from V and 1 from J; bases not matched to a gene: 2. The CDR3 contains 18 residues. The CDR3 nucleotides read TGTGCCAGCAGTTTACGACTAGCGGGAGGATCTGGGGCCAACGTCCTGACTTTC. This encodes CASSLRLAGGSGANVLTF.

DNA for the CDR3: TGTGCCAGCAGGCCCGACCCAGGGGACACCGGGGAGCTGTTTTTT. Encoded protein: CASRPDPGDTGELFF. This sequence joins TRBV2 and TRBJ2-2; D possibly corresponds to TRBD1 (6 bases). The ends were cut back, 6 bases at V and 3 bases at J, with 14 bases in the middle. The length of the CDR3 is 15 residues. The germline V gene has CDR1 SNHLY and CDR2 FYNNEI.

This clonotype was seen many times. This rearrangement joins TRBV5-5 to TRBJ1-1; D uncertain. Germline values: CDR1 SGHKS, CDR2 YYEKEE (reference sequence). Trimming cost V 0 bases and J 2 bases, with 5 bases left between them. The CDR3 is 13 residues long. The CDR3 region has the DNA TGTGCCAGCAGCTTGGGCAGCAACACTGAAGCTTTCTTT. Translating it yields CASSLGSNTEAFF.

V is TRBV30 and J is TRBJ1-1; the match to TRBD1 covers 9 bases. The CDR3 covers 11 residues. Germline loops: CDR1 GTSNPN, CDR2 SVGIG (reference sequence). V gave up 8 bases and J gave up 6 bases; unmatched junction bases: 4. Here the CDR3 DNA reads TGTGCCCGGGACAGGGTTTCTGAAGCTTTCTTT. This encodes CARDRVSEAFF. The full variable domain, in which reference TRBV30 and TRBJ1-1 provide the parts outside the CDR3, is SQTIHQWPATLVQPVGSPLSLECTVEGTSNPNLYWYRQAAGRGLQLLFYSVGIGQISSEVPQNLSASRPQDRQFILSSKKLLLSDSGFYLCARDRVSEAFFGQGTRLTVV.

The table lists this clonotype with many counts. CDR3 in DNA: TGCAGCGTGGGAGACCCCCCCTACAATGAGCAGTTCTTC. Its translation: CSVGDPPYNEQFF. The V and J genes are TRBV29-1 and TRBJ2-1, with a possible D match to TRBD2 (5 bases). Between the trimmed V and J ends, which lost 6 bases and 2 bases, there was a span of 11 bases. Per the germline V gene, CDR1 is SQVTM and CDR2 is ANQGSEA. The CDR3 sequence is 13 residues long.

This clonotype was detected ten times or more. The rearrangement joins TRBV5-1 to TRBJ2-1; 8 bases fit TRBD1. Germline V gene lookup returns CDR1 SGHRS and CDR2 YFSETQ. After removal of 4 bases from V and 0 bases from J, the junction contained 3 bases not matched to a gene. CDR3 size: 15 residues. This chain's CDR3 is CASSTGGGSYNEQFF. The CDR3 DNA is TGCGCCAGCAGCACAGGGGGAGGCTCCTACAATGAGCAGTTCTTC.

This clonotype was counted at least ten times. The V and J genes are TRBV28 and TRBJ1-4; a weak D match, TRBD1 (5 bases). The CDR3 loop spans 15 amino acids. Germline V gene sequence: CDR1 MDHEN, CDR2 SYDVKM. Between the trimmed V and J ends, which lost 5 bases and 0 bases, there was a span of 10 bases. The CDR3 coding sequence is TGTGCCAGCAGTCGGAGCAGGGCAACTAATGAAAAACTGTTTTTT. Translation: CASSRSRATNEKLFF.

This clonotype was observed at least ten times. The V gene is TRBV5-1, the J gene TRBJ2-1; the D gene is possibly TRBD2 (6 bases). Germline V gives CDR1 SGHRS, CDR2 YFSETQ. This CDR3 is 14 amino acids long. V dropped 0 bases and J dropped 4 bases, with 8 bases sitting between them. CDR3 in amino acids: CASSLGDFYNEQFF. The CDR3 coding sequence is TGCGCCAGCAGCTTGGGGGACTTTTACAATGAGCAGTTCTTC.

The rearrangement joins TRBV12-3 or TRBV12-4 to TRBJ1-4; a possible D gene is TRBD1 (5 bases). This CDR3 has 15 residues. Trimming stripped 5 bases from V and 4 bases from J, with 14 bases between. The chain's CDR3 is CASSLLMGGNEKLFF. CDR3 nucleotide sequence: TGTGCCAGCAGTCTTTTAATGGGGGGTAATGAAAAACTGTTTTTT.

This clonotype occurred a few times. The chain couples TRBV5-5 to TRBJ2-3; D is unresolved. This CDR3 region has 14 residues. The V and J ends lost 4 bases and 1 base respectively, with 10 bases between them. Germline CDR1 and CDR2: SGHKS and YYEKEE (reference sequence). The CDR3 protein is CASSPLRGTDTQYF. The CDR3 DNA sequence: TGTGCCAGCAGCCCCTTGCGAGGCACAGATACGCAGTATTTT.

This clonotype was observed at least ten times. The J gene is TRBJ2-1, the V gene TRBV10-3; 8 bases align to TRBD2. CDR1 is ENHRY and CDR2 is SYGVKD in the germline V gene. This CDR3 has 13 amino acids. Trimming took 8 bases from V and 10 from J; bases not matched to a gene: 10. The CDR3 reads CAIAGVAGGEQFF. The CDR3 DNA reads as TGTGCCATCGCCGGGGTGGCGGGAGGAGAGCAGTTCTTC.

This clonotype was seen ten or more times. The chain joins TRBV9 to TRBJ1-6; tentative D call: TRBD1 (5 bases). Germline V gene lookup returns CDR1 SGDLS and CDR2 YYNGEE. The CDR3 has 14 amino acids. Trimming removed 2 bases from V and 6 bases from J, with 9 bases in between. Written as DNA, the CDR3 is TGTGCCAGCAGCGTCGGGACGGCTAATTCACCCCTCCACTTT. Its protein is CASSVGTANSPLHF.

There are many counts of this clonotype. The chain links TRBV10-2 to TRBJ1-4; D is unclear. The CDR3 covers 15 residues. Germline CDR1 reads WSHSY; CDR2 reads SAAADI. The ends were cut back, 1 base at V and 0 bases at J, with 6 bases in the middle. The CDR3 DNA is TGCGCCAGCAGTGAGTGGGTTGCAACTAATGAAAAACTGTTTTTT. Encoded protein: CASSEWVATNEKLFF.

The sample holds many counts of this clonotype. The chain links TRBV20-1 to TRBJ1-2; perhaps TRBD1 as D (6 bases). The CDR3 length is 14 residues. The ends were cut back, 0 bases at V and 1 base at J, with 9 bases in the middle. Germline-derived CDR1 and CDR2 are DFQATT and SNEGSKA (reference sequence). This chain's CDR3 is CSARDRRGNYGYTF. CDR3 nucleotide sequence: TGCAGTGCTAGAGATCGCAGGGGTAACTATGGCTACACCTTC.

There are many counts of this clonotype. This chain connects TRBV9 to TRBJ2-2; maybe TRBD1 (5 bases). Trimming removed 5 bases from V and 2 bases from J, with 10 bases in between. CDR1 and CDR2 from the germline V gene are SGDLS and YYNGEE. The CDR3 runs 14 residues. The DNA for the CDR3 is TGTGCCAGCAGACGCGACAGCAACACCGGGGAGCTGTTTTTT. It encodes CASRRDSNTGELFF.

Many counts were recorded for this clonotype. This sequence joins TRBV24-1 and TRBJ1-5; D might be TRBD1 (6 bases). The CDR3 extends over 13 amino acids. Trimming took off 10 bases at V and 3 bases at J, with 12 bases between the two ends. The germline V gene encodes CDR1 KGHDR and CDR2 SFDVKD. The CDR3 loop is CATQGTNNQPQHF. For the CDR3, the DNA is TGTGCCACGCAGGGGACCAACAATCAGCCCCAGCATTTT.

The gene calls are TRBV3-1 and TRBJ1-2, with TRBD1 as a possible D gene (5 bases). V was clipped by 4 bases and J by 4 bases, with 13 bases between them. Germline V lookup: CDR1 LGHDT, CDR2 YNNKEL (reference sequence). This CDR3 is built from 14 residues. In DNA, the CDR3 is TGTGCCAGCAGCCCCCTTGGGAGGGGCTATGGCTACACCTTC. It yields the protein CASSPLGRGYGYTF.

The genes are TRBV10-3 and TRBJ2-2; tentatively, D is TRBD1 (6 bases). The CDR3 has 14 amino acids. Per the germline V gene, CDR1 is ENHRY and CDR2 is SYGVKD. Trimming left V 3 bases short and J 3 bases short, with 8 bases between. The CDR3 nucleotides are TGTGCCATCAGTGAAAAGGGGGACACCGGGGAGCTGTTTTTT. It specifies CAISEKGDTGELFF.

This clonotype was counted between two and nine times. V usage is TRBV5-1 and J usage is TRBJ2-3, with 9 bases matching TRBD2. Germline V CDR1 and CDR2: SGHRS, YFSETQ. V lost 0 bases to trimming and J lost 2 bases; unmatched junction nucleotides: 13. The CDR3 has 19 amino acids. CDR3 sequence reads: CASSLAVLAGRFTTDTQYF. Here the CDR3 DNA reads TGCGCCAGCAGCTTGGCGGTACTAGCGGGCCGATTCACCACAGATACGCAGTATTTT.